This T cell receptor beta chain derives from a study of blood T cells in healthy people across ages. Only a few counts were recorded for this clonotype. Using a J-beta primer mix together with a sample-barcoded 5' primer, a second PCR was run for about 6 to 12 cycles. All samples yielded 2.5 million or more CDR3-containing paired-end reads. TCRdb called the 5' RACE reads again in MiXCR, with one record for every CDR3 protein. In the table there are 650,000 to 800,000 distinct CDR3 sequences, roughly 44% of which are singletons. J gave up 4 bases and V 4 bases, and 8 bases lay outside the gene matches. The length of the CDR3 is 17 residues. The V gene's germline CDR1 is SGHTA and CDR2 FQGNSA.

The TCR was taken from a man in his sixties in good health. The sequenced sample was blood. The V gene is TRBV7-2, the J gene TRBJ2-3; 13 positions agree with TRBD2. In nucleotides, the CDR3 is TGTGCCAGCAGCTCCCGGACTAGCGGGGGCCTAGCAGATACGCAGTATTTT. Amino acids: CASSSRTSGGLADTQYF.